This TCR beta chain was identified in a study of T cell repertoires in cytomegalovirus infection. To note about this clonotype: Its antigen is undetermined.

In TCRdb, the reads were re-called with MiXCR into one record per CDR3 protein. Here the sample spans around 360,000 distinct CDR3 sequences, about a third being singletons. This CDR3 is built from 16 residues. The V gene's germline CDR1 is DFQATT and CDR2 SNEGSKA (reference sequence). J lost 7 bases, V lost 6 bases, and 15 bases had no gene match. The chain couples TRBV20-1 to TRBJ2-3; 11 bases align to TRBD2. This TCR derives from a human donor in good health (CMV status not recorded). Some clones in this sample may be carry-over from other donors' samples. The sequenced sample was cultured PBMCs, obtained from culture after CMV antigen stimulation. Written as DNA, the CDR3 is TGCAGTGCCACCGAAAGACTAGCGGGACCCCAAAATACGCAGTATTTT. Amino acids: CSATERLAGPQNTQYF.